This is a list of T cell receptor beta chains from one sample in a study of preoperative IRX-2 immunotherapy in early breast cancer. Clones were sequenced by immunoSEQ multiplex PCR, and TCRdb holds only the in-frame ones, with some missing. The sample consists of roughly 43,000 clones, roughly 94% of them appearing once. The source material was tumor tissue, sampled after IRX-2 immunotherapy. Receptors were obtained from a human donor with breast cancer. Both conserved end residues are trimmed from each CDR3.

v_call	j_call	cdr3_aa
TRBV7-7	TRBJ2-2	ASSRDHTGELF
TRBV28	TRBJ1-1	ASSLGDRRTF
TRBV9	TRBJ1-2	ASSPTGGNGYT
TRBV7-8	TRBJ1-2	ASSLGGQPYGYT
TRBV11-3	TRBJ2-6	ASSIGQGDPSGANVLT
TRBV7-9	TRBJ2-2	ASSPWGSRELF
TRBV7-6	TRBJ2-5	ASSGDLQETQY
TRBV5-8	TRBJ1-2	ASSLDGTGENYGYT
TRBV4-3	TRBJ2-5	ASSQDRGTSGIYQETQY
TRBV19	TRBJ1-4	ASSTTGTTSREKLF
TRBV6-5	TRBJ2-7	ASSSGRYYEQY
TRBV4-1	TRBJ2-3	ASSQDRYTDTQY
TRBV7-6	TRBJ2-1	ASTLGLREGRSEQF
TRBV5-5	TRBJ2-3	ASSGPTSGTDTQY
TRBV5-1	TRBJ2-5	ASSLAGGGQETQY
TRBV7-8	TRBJ2-7	ASSLAYGQGHEQY
TRBV5-1	TRBJ1-5	ASSPEGRDQPQH
TRBV5-1	TRBJ1-3	ASSSGYSGNTIY
TRBV21-1	TRBJ1-4	ASTRGRSREDEKLF
TRBV27	TRBJ1-5	ASSSIRANQPQH
TRBV6-5	TRBJ1-5	ASRAGQGVWGPQH
TRBV27	TRBJ1-1	ASSLGTGANTEAF
TRBV7-3	TRBJ2-5	ASSQAGAAQETQY
TRBV7-7	TRBJ1-1	ASSQWRGTEAF
TRBV18	.	ASSPGQGGGEQY
TRBV4-1	TRBJ2-7	ASSQAPSIGYEQY
TRBV20-1	TRBJ2-7	SARDANEQY
TRBV7-6	TRBJ2-7	ASSPIWGDRESYEQY
TRBV18	TRBJ2-6	ASSPIPEPASGANVLT
TRBV7-2	TRBJ2-3	ASSPRTAITDTQY
TRBV19	TRBJ2-1	ASSNLGLAGADSYNEQF
TRBV9	TRBJ2-3	ASSVQPDTQY
TRBV4-3	TRBJ2-2	ASSPQGLALNTGELF
TRBV30	TRBJ1-1	AFLLGGYNTEAF
TRBV9	TRBJ1-3	ASSVGRNTIY
TRBV4-1	TRBJ2-7	ASSQAAGTGFEEQY
TRBV7-6	TRBJ1-2	ASSRGQGDGYT
TRBV27	TRBJ1-1	ASSRTPGTGDPRTEAF
TRBV28	TRBJ1-5	ASSSPLGGRNQPQH
TRBV5-4	TRBJ2-4	ASSSQGIQY
TRBV6-5	TRBJ1-1	ASRRTGGANTEAF
TRBV11-1	TRBJ2-7	ASSLFRAKGLNYEQY
TRBV4-3	TRBJ2-1	ASSQAGSGRAHEQF
TRBV27	TRBJ2-6	ASSSRSSNSGANVLT
TRBV28	TRBJ2-7	ASSLSSADYEQY
TRBV6-4	TRBJ2-7	AVGGVVRQY
TRBV13	TRBJ2-1	ALRGGPPEQF
TRBV28	TRBJ2-7	ASSYGYMGSYEQY
TRBV27	TRBJ2-1	ASSLWPLSFYNEQF
TRBV4-3	TRBJ2-7	ASSQELQNEQY
TRBV27	TRBJ2-7	ASSFGPIPEQY